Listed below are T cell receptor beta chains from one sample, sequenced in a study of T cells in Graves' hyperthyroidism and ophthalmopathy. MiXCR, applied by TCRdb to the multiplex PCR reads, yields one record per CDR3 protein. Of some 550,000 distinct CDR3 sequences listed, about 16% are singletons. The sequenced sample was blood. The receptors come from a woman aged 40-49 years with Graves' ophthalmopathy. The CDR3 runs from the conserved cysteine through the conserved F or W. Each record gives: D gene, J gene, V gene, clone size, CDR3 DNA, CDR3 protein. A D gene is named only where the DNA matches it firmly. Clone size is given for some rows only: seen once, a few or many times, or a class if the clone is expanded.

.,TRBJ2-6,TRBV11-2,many,TGTGCCAGCAGCTTAGCTGCCGGGGCCTTCAACGTCCTGACTTTC,CASSLAAGAFNVLTF
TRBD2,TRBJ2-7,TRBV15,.,TGTGCCACCAGCAGCGGACTAGCGGGAGGTTCATACGAGCAGTACTTC,CATSSGLAGGSYEQYF
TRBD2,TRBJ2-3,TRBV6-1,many,TGTGCCAGCACCCTCCCCTTAGCGGGAGGCTGGGATACGCAGTATTTT,CASTLPLAGGWDTQYF
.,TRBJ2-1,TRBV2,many,TGTGCCAGCAGTAGGACGGGCCCCGTGGGAAATGAGCAGTTCTTC,CASSRTGPVGNEQFF
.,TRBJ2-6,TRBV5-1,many,TGCGCCAGCAGCTTGGAAGGGTATGGGGCCAACGTCCTGACTTTC,CASSLEGYGANVLTF
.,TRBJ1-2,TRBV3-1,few,TGTGCCAGCAGCCAAACACCCACTTACTATGGCTACACCTTC,CASSQTPTYYGYTF
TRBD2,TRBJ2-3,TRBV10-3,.,TGTGCCATCAAAATGGGACTAGCGGGGGATACCACAGATACGCAGTATTTT,CAIKMGLAGDTTDTQYF
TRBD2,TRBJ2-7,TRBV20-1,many,TGCAGTGCGCGGGGGGCAGCGGGGCCCTACGAGCAGTACTTC,CSARGAAGPYEQYF
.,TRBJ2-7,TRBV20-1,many,TGCAGTGCGTGGGACCGGCCCTACGAGCAGTACTTC,CSAWDRPYEQYF
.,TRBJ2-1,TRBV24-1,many,TGTGCCACCAGTGACCCCCATCAGGGGGGGGATAATGAGCAGTTCTTC,CATSDPHQGGDNEQFF
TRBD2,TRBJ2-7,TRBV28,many,TGTGCCAGCGAAGCCGGGACTAGGAGCTCCTACGAGCAGTACTTC,CASEAGTRSSYEQYF
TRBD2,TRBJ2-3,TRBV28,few,TGTGCCAGCAGTTTCGACAGCGGGACGAGGGGTACGCAGTATTTT,CASSFDSGTRGTQYF
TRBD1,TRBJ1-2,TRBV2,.,TGTGCCAGTACCGGGACAGGAGTTAACTATGGCTACACCTTC,CASTGTGVNYGYTF
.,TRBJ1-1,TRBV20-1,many,TGCAGTGCTAGCCCCGGTTTGCAGGCTTTCTTT,CSASPGLQAFF
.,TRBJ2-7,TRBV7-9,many,TGTGCCAGCAGCTTAGCCTGGCGTTCCTACGAGCAGTACTTC,CASSLAWRSYEQYF
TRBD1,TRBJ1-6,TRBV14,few,TGTGCCAGCAGCCGGACAGGTTCACCCCTCCACTTT,CASSRTGSPLHF
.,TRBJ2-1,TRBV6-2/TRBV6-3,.,TGTGCCAGCAGTTACCCGGACAGAGAGCAGTTCTTC,CASSYPDREQFF
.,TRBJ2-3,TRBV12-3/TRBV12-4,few,TGTGCCAGCAGTCCAGGACATGGGGCACAGGCAGATACGCAGTATTTT,CASSPGHGAQADTQYF
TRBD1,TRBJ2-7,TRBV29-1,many,TGCAGCGCCGGACAGGACTCCTACGAGCAGTACTTC,CSAGQDSYEQYF
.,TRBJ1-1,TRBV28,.,TGTGCCAGCAGTCCCGGGGCGGCGGGGAACACTGAAGCTTTCTTT,CASSPGAAGNTEAFF
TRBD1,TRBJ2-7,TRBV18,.,TGTGCCAGCTCACCCTTGCCTGGACAGGGAGCCGAACGAGGCTACGAGCAGTACTTC,CASSPLPGQGAERGYEQYF
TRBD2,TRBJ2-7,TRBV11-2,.,TGTGCCAGCAGCTCCGGGACTAGCGGACATTTCTACGAGCAGTACTTC,CASSSGTSGHFYEQYF
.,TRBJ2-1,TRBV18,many,TGTGCCAGCTCACCACCGGCGGGAAGGAATGAGCAGTTCTTC,CASSPPAGRNEQFF
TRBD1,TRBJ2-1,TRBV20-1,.,TGCAGTGCTAGAGAGATCGACAGGGTAGTGAGCAATGAGCAGTTCTTC,CSAREIDRVVSNEQFF
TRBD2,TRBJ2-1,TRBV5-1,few,TGCGCCAGCAGCGCAATAAAGACTAGCGGGAACAATGAGCAGTTCTTC,CASSAIKTSGNNEQFF
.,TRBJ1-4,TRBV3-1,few,TGTGCCAGCAGCCATACTGGACCGGGACCGGGGAAAGGGAAACTGTTTTTT,CASSHTGPGPGKGKLFF
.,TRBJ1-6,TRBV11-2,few,TGTGCCAGCAGTTCAGGTGCAGTCTATAATTCACCCCTCCACTTT,CASSSGAVYNSPLHF
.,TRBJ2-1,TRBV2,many,TGTGCCAGCAGTGAACAGCTAAACAATGAGCAGTTCTTC,CASSEQLNNEQFF
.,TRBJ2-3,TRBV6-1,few,TGTGCCAGCAGTCTACCCACGGGGGCGTTTGGAGATACGCAGTATTTT,CASSLPTGAFGDTQYF
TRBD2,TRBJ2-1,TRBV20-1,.,TGCAGTGCTTCATGGACTAGCGGGTGGTATGAGCAGTTCTTC,CSASWTSGWYEQFF
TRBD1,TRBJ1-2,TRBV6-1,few,TGTGCCAGCAGGCCGTCAGGGGGTGGCTACACCTTC,CASRPSGGGYTF
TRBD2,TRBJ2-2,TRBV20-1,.,TGCAGTGCTAAAAAGCGGGAGTGGCATTCCGGGGAGCTGTTTTTT,CSAKKREWHSGELFF
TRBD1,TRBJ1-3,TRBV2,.,TGTGCCAGCAGTGGACAGGGACTTGGAAACACCATATATTTT,CASSGQGLGNTIYF
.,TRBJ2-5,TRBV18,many,TGTGCCAGCTCACCCTCTTTTGGGGTTAAGACCCAGTACTTC,CASSPSFGVKTQYF
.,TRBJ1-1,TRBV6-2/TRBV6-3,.,TGTGCCAGCAGTTACGGAGGACGGACGAACACTGAAGCTTTCTTT,CASSYGGRTNTEAFF
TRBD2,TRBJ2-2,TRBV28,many,TGTGCCAGCACCCACCACCATAGCGGGAGTGGCACCGGGGAGCTGTTTTTT,CASTHHHSGSGTGELFF
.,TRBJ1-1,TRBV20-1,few,TGCAGTGCTAGAGTTCCGAGGGTCGAGGGGGGCACTGAAGCTTTCTTT,CSARVPRVEGGTEAFF
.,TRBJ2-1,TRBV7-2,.,TGTGCCAGCAGCTTAGCGGAAGAATACTACGAGCAGTTCTTC,CASSLAEEYYEQFF
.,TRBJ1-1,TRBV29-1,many,TGCAGCGTTGAGAGGGGTCTTAACACTGAAGCTTTCTTT,CSVERGLNTEAFF
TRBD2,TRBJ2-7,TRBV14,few,TGTGCCAGCAGACTAGCGGGGGCCTACGAGCAGTACTTC,CASRLAGAYEQYF
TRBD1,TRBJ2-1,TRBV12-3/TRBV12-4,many,TGTGCCAGCAGTATCGGGACAGGAGGGAAGTGGGAGCAGTTCTTC,CASSIGTGGKWEQFF
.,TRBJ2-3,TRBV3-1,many,TGTGCCAGCAGCCCCCCGCTGGGAGATACGCAGTATTTT,CASSPPLGDTQYF
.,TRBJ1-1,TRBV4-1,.,TGCGCCAGCAACCAAGAAGCCGCTGGAATTACTGAAGCTTTCTTT,CASNQEAAGITEAFF
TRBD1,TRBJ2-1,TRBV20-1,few,TGCAGCGCCGGACAGGGGTATAATGAGCAGTTCTTC,CSAGQGYNEQFF
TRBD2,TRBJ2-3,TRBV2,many,TGTGCCAGCAGTGAGGGACTAGCGGGTACTCAGGGTACGCAGTATTTT,CASSEGLAGTQGTQYF
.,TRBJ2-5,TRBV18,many,TGTGCCAGCTCACCTCTAGCGTCAGAGACCCAGTACTTC,CASSPLASETQYF
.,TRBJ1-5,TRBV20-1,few,TGCAGTGTTAGGAACATCGGGGAGGCCCCAGACCAGCCCCAGCATTTT,CSVRNIGEAPDQPQHF
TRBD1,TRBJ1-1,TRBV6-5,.,TGTGCCAGCAGTTACATCACAGGGGACCCCCTCTTT,CASSYITGDPLF
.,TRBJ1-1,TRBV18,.,TGTGCCAGCTCACCCGGAAATGGGGATCTTTGGACTGAAGCTTCCTTT,CASSPGNGDLWTEASF
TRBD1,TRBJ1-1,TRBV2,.,TGTGCCAGCAGTCAGGACAGGGCAGGAGACACTGAAGCTTTCTTT,CASSQDRAGDTEAFF
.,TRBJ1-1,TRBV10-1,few,TGCGCCAGCAGCCCTAGACCGGGGGAGACTGAAGCTTTCTTT,CASSPRPGETEAFF
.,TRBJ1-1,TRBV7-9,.,TGTGCCAGCAGCACTAGGGAGTCAAGGGGCACTGAAGCTTTCTTT,CASSTRESRGTEAFF
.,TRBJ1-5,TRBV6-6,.,TGTGCCAGCAGTTACGGACCCTATCAGCCCCAGCATTTT,CASSYGPYQPQHF
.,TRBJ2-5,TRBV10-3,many,TGTGCCATCAGTGTCGGACAGAACCAAGAGACCCAGTACTTC,CAISVGQNQETQYF
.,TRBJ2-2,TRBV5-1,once,TGCGCCAGCAGCTACTCCGACAGCTTATACACCGGGGAGCTGTTTTTT,CASSYSDSLYTGELFF